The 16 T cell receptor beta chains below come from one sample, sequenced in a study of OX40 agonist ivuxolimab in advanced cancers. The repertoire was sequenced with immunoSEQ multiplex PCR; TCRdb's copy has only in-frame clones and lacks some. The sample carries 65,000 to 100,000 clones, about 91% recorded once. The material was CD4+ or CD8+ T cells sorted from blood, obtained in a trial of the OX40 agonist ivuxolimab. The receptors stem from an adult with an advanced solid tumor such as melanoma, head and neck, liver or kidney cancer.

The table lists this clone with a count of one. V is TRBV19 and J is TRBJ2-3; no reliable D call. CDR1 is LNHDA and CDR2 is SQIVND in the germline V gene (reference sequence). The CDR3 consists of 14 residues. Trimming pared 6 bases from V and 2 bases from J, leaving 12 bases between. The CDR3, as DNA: TGTGCCAGTAGCGACCAAGAAGCCACAGATACGCAGTATTTT. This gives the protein CASSDQEATDTQYF.

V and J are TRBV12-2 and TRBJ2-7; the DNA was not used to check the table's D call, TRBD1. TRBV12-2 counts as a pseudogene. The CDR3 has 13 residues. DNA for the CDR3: TGTGCAAGTCGCTTAGGACAGGACAGGGAGCAGTACTTC. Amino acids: CASRLGQDREQYF.

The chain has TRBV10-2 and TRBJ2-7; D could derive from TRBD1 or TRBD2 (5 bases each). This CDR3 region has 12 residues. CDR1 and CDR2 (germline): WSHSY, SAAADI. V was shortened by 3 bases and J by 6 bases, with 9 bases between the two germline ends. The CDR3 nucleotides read TGCGCCAGCAGTGACGTGGGGGTCGAGCAGTACTTC. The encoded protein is CASSDVGVEQYF.

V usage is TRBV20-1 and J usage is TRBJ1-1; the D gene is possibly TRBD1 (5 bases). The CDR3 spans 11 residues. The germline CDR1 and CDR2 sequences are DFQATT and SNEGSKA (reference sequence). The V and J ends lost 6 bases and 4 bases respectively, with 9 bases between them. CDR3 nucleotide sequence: TGCAGTGCCCCTGGGGGCACTGAAGCTTTCTTT. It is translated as CSAPGGTEAFF.

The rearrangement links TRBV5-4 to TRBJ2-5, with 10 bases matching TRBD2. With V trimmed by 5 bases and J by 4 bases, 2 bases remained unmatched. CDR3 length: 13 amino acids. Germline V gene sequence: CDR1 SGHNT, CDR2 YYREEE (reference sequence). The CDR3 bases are TGTGCCAGCAGGTTAGCGGGAGGAGAGACCCAGTACTTC. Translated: CASRLAGGETQYF.

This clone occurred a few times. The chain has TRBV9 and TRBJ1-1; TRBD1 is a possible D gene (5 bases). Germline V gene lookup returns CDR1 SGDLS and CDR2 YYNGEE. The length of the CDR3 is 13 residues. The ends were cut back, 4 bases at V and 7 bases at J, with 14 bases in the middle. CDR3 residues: CASSPQGWGEAFF. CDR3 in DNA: TGTGCCAGCAGCCCTCAGGGTTGGGGTGAAGCTTTCTTT. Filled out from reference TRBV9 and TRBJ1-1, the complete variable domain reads DSGVTQTPKHLITATGQRVTLRCSPRSGDLSVYWYQQSLDQGLQFLIQYYNGEERAKGNILERFSAQQFPDLHSELNLSSLELGDSALYFCASSPQGWGEAFFGQGTRLTVV.

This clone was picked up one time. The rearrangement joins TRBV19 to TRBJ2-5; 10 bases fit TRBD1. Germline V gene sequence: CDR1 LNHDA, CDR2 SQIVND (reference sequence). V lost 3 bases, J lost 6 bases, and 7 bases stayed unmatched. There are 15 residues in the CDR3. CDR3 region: CASSIQTGGGQTQYF. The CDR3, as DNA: TGTGCCAGTAGTATCCAGACAGGGGGCGGTCAGACCCAGTACTTC.

In DNA form, the CDR3 reads TGTGCCAGCAAGCCGGCCACAGATACGCAGTATTTT. Its translation is CASKPATDTQYF. The rearrangement uses TRBV2 and TRBJ2-3; the D is unclear. Trimming took 7 bases from V and 2 from J, leaving 7 bases between them. CDR1 is SNHLY, CDR2 FYNNEI, per germline. This CDR3 has 12 residues. The whole variable domain, filled in from reference TRBV2 and TRBJ2-3, reads EPEVTQTPSHQVTQMGQEVILRCVPISNHLYFYWYRQILGQKVEFLVSFYNNEISEKSEIFDDQFSVERPDGSNFTLKIRSTKLEDSAMYFCASKPATDTQYFGPGTRLTVL.

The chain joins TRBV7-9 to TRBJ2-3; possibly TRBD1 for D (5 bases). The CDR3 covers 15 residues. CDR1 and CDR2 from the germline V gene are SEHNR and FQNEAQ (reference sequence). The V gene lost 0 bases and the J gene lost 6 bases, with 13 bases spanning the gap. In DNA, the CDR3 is TGTGCCAGCAGCTTAGCGGGGCAGGCAAGGGATACGCAGTATTTT. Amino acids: CASSLAGQARDTQYF.

The CDR3, as DNA: TGCGCCAGCAGTCAAGCGGGGCCCAAATCCTACGAGCAGTACTTC. Its protein is CASSQAGPKSYEQYF. The V and J genes are TRBV23-1 and TRBJ2-7, with D possibly being TRBD2 (6 bases). TRBV23-1 is an ORF, and what it does is uncertain. This CDR3 has 15 residues. Trimming stripped 2 bases from V and 1 base from J, with 12 bases between.

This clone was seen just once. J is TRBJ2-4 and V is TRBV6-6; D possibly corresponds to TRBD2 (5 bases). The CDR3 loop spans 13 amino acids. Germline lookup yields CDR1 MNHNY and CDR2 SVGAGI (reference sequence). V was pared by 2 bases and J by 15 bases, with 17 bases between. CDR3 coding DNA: TGTGCCAGCAGTTACAACGATGTCAGGAGCGGGTACTTC. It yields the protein CASSYNDVRSGYF.

This CDR3 is CAISEPDRGRLFFGYTF. DNA for the CDR3: TGTGCCATCAGTGAGCCTGACAGGGGGCGCCTTTTTTTTGGCTACACCTTC. The J gene is TRBJ1-2, the V gene TRBV10-3, with 10 bases lining up with TRBD1. Germline V gene data show CDR1 as ENHRY and CDR2 as SYGVKD. The V segment lost 2 bases and the J segment 7 bases; nucleotides outside the gene matches: 13. The CDR3 contains 17 residues.

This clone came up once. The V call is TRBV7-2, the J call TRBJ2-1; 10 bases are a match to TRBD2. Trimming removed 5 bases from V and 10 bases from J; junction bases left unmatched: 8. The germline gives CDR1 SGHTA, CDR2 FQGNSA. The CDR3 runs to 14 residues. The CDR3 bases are TGTGCCAGCAGCACGGGCGTAGCGGGAGGAGAGCAGTTCTTC. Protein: CASSTGVAGGEQFF.

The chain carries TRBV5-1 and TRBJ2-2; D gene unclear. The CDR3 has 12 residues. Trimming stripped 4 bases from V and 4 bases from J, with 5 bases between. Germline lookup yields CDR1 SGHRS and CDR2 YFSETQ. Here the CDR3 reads CASSLATGELFF. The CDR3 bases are TGCGCCAGCAGCCTCGCCACCGGGGAGCTGTTTTTT.

The CDR3 nucleotides read TGTGCCAGCCGGACTAGCGGGGGCACAGATACGCAGTATTTT. Protein product: CASRTSGGTDTQYF. The J gene is TRBJ2-3, the V gene TRBV18, with 12 bases matching TRBD2. The CDR3 covers 14 residues. Trimming removed 8 bases from V and 1 base from J; junction bases left unmatched: 1. Looked up from germline, CDR1 is KGHSH and CDR2 is LQKENI.

CDR3 protein: CAWSVSLDTGELFF. CDR3 sequence (DNA): TGTGCCTGGAGTGTAAGCCTAGACACCGGGGAGCTGTTTTTT. This sequence joins TRBV30 and TRBJ2-2; D is uncertain. This CDR3 region has 14 residues. The germline V gene encodes CDR1 GTSNPN and CDR2 SVGIG (reference sequence). The V end was cut by 0 bases, the J end by 3 bases, with 8 bases between.